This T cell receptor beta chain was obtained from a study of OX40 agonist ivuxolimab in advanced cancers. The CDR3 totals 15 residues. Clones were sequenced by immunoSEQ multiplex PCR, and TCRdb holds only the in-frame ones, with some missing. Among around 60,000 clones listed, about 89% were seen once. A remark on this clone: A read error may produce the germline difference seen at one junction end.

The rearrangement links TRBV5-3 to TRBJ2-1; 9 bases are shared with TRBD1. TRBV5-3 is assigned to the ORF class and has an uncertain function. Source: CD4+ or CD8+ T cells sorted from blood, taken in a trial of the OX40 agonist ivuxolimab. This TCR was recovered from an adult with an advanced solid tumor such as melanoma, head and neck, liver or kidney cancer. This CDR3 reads CARSIRDRAYNEQFF. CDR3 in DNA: TGTGCCAGAAGCATCCGGGACAGGGCCTATAATGAGCAGTTCTTC.